The 14 T cell receptor beta chains presented below share a single source sample, sequenced in a study of shared clonotypes between healthy human individuals. Measured with immunoSEQ multiplex PCR; TCRdb has only the in-frame clones, and not every one. The repertoire holds approximately 2.4 million clones, approximately 94% seen once, with roughly 0.13% in the top ten. The specimen sequenced was naive CD4+ T cells sorted from blood. Subset meaning: CD45RA+ positively selected. The receptors originated from a man between 18 and 29 years old in good health.

This clone was counted between two and nine times. The sample contains more than one DNA sequence encoding this CDR3. The chain links TRBV7-3 to TRBJ2-3; the D gene is possibly TRBD2 (6 bases). Trimming took off 4 bases at V and 0 bases at J, with 8 bases between the two ends. Germline-derived CDR1 and CDR2 are SGHTA and FQGTGA. This CDR3 has 14 residues. CDR3 bases: TGTGCCAGCAGCTCCGGGACTAGCACAGATACGCAGTATTTT. Its protein product is CASSSGTSTDTQYF.

This chain joins TRBV18 and TRBJ2-5; no firm D call. There are 14 residues in the CDR3. V was shortened by 3 bases and J by 4 bases, with 12 bases between the two germline ends. Germline CDR1 reads KGHSH; CDR2 reads LQKENI. The CDR3 loop reads CASSPTVPRETQYF. In DNA form, the CDR3 reads TGTGCCAGCTCACCGACCGTCCCCAGAGAGACCCAGTACTTC.

V and J are TRBV5-1 and TRBJ2-3; perhaps D is TRBD1 or TRBD2 (5 bases each). V lost 0 bases and J 4 bases, leaving 12 bases between the germline ends. CDR3 length: 15 amino acids. The V gene's germline CDR1 is SGHRS and CDR2 YFSETQ. This chain's CDR3 is CASSLGGDGADTQYF. In nucleotides, the CDR3 is TGCGCCAGCAGCTTGGGAGGGGATGGTGCAGATACGCAGTATTTT.

This chain links TRBV2 with TRBJ2-7; a possible D gene is TRBD1 (5 bases). Germline V gene data show CDR1 as SNHLY and CDR2 as FYNNEI. Trimming took 8 bases from V and 2 from J, leaving 22 bases between them. CDR3 length: 16 residues. The DNA of the CDR3 is TGTGCCAGCGACGGCGTTGGGCAGGGTAACCCCTACGAGCAGTACTTC. Its protein product is CASDGVGQGNPYEQYF.

The chain employs TRBV2 and TRBJ1-5; D possibly corresponds to TRBD1 (5 bases). The CDR3 sequence is 14 residues long. Trimming left V 4 bases short and J 7 bases short, with 14 bases between. Germline-derived CDR1 and CDR2 are SNHLY and FYNNEI. CDR3 in DNA: TGTGCCAGCAGTGTGGGGCGGGGAACACAGCCCCAGCATTTT. It codes for CASSVGRGTQPQHF.

A single count supports this clone. V and J are TRBV30 and TRBJ2-5, with 11 bases that match TRBD1. Germline loops: CDR1 GTSNPN, CDR2 SVGIG (reference sequence). CDR3 length: 15 amino acids. After removal of 3 bases from V and 7 bases from J, the junction contained 10 bases not matched to a gene. The CDR3 DNA sequence: TGTGCCTGGAGCCCGGGACAGGGGGGTGAGGTGACCCAGTACTTC. Its protein is CAWSPGQGGEVTQYF.

Only one count was recorded for this clone. The chain combines TRBV5-8 with TRBJ2-7, with D possibly being TRBD2 (6 bases). The germline V gene has CDR1 SGHTS and CDR2 YDEGEE. V was shortened by 10 bases and J by 0 bases, with 17 bases between the two germline ends. This CDR3 spans 14 amino acids. This CDR3 reads CAGNRDLSSYEQYF. The CDR3 region has the DNA TGTGCCGGCAACCGGGACTTGAGCTCCTACGAGCAGTACTTC.

The rearrangement links TRBV7-9 to TRBJ2-5, with a weak D call TRBD1 (6 bases). Germline-derived CDR1 and CDR2 are SEHNR and FQNEAQ (reference sequence). This CDR3 region has 15 residues. Trimming stripped 2 bases from V and 3 bases from J, with 13 bases between. This CDR3 is CASSLWGRVEETQYF. The CDR3 nucleotides are TGTGCCAGCAGCTTATGGGGGCGAGTCGAAGAGACCCAGTACTTC.

In its sample, this clone was seen once. The V gene is TRBV11-2, the J gene TRBJ2-5, with D possibly matching TRBD2 (6 bases). The CDR3 runs 15 residues. V was trimmed by 4 bases and J by 1 base, leaving 13 bases between them. Germline CDR1 and CDR2: SGHAT and FQNNGV. The CDR3 bases are TGTGCCAGCAGCTCCGGACGGGAGCTCCAAGAGACCCAGTACTTC. It translates to CASSSGRELQETQYF.

The chain employs TRBV5-1 and TRBJ2-2; TRBD1 aligns across 7 bases. Germline V lookup: CDR1 SGHRS, CDR2 YFSETQ. The V gene end was trimmed by 3 bases and the J gene end by 6 bases; junction bases not matched to a gene: 8. The CDR3 is 15 amino acids. The CDR3 bases are TGCGCCAGCAGCTCTACAGGGGCTGGAGCCGGGGAGCTGTTTTTT. As protein: CASSSTGAGAGELFF.

This chain joins TRBV6-6 and TRBJ2-7, with D possibly being TRBD1 or TRBD2 (6 bases each). Germline V gene lookup returns CDR1 MNHNY and CDR2 SVGAGI (reference sequence). V lost 8 bases and J 7 bases, leaving 18 bases between the germline ends. The CDR3 runs to 13 residues. For the CDR3, the DNA is TGTGCCAGCGCCCTCCTTGAGGGGGGAGAGCAGTACTTC. This encodes CASALLEGGEQYF.

The chain joins TRBV4-1 to TRBJ1-2; a weak D match, TRBD1 (5 bases). The V end lost 0 bases, the J end lost 4 bases, and 9 bases lay between the germline ends. CDR1 MGHRA and CDR2 YSYEKL come from the germline V gene. The CDR3 is 14 residues long. CDR3 amino acids: CASSQDPGPYGYTF. The CDR3 nucleotides read TGCGCCAGCAGCCAAGATCCAGGGCCCTATGGCTACACCTTC.

A note on this clone: In the same sample, other DNA sequences code for this CDR3. The chain is built from TRBV18 and TRBJ1-1; TRBD1 matches 8 bases. Trimming took 2 bases from V and 3 from J; bases not matched to a gene: 2. Germline loops: CDR1 KGHSH, CDR2 LQKENI. CDR3 length equals 14 residues. CDR3 residues: CASSPNRGDTEAFF. Here the CDR3 DNA reads TGTGCCAGCTCACCAAACAGGGGGGACACTGAAGCTTTCTTT.

This clone appeared once. The chain recombines TRBV29-1 with TRBJ1-2; possibly TRBD1 for D (5 bases). This CDR3 contains 15 residues. Germline V gene data show CDR1 as SQVTM and CDR2 as ANQGSEA. V shed 2 bases and J shed 8 bases, with 21 bases lying between them. CDR3 loop: CSVEWGLGPRGGYTF. The DNA of the CDR3 is TGCAGCGTTGAATGGGGATTGGGGCCGCGGGGCGGCTACACCTTC.